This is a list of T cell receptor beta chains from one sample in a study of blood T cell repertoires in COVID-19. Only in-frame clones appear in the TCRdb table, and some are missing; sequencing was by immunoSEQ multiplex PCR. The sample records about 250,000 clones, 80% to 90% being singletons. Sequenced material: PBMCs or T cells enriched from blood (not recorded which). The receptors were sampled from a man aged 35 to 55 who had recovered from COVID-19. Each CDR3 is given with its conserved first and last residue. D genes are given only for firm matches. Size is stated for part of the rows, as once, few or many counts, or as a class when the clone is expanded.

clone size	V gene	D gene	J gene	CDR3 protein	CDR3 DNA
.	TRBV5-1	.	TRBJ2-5	CASSPRLGGETQYF	TGCGCCAGCAGCCCTAGGCTCGGAGGGGAGACCCAGTACTTC
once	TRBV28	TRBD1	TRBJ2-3	CASSRQGPDTQYF	TGTGCCAGCAGTCGACAGGGTCCAGATACGCAGTATTTT
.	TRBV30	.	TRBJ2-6	CAWSVPVSGANVLTF	TGTGCCTGGAGTGTACCAGTCTCTGGGGCCAACGTCCTGACTTTC
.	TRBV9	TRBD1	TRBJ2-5	CASSVGTGPTQETQYF	TGTGCCAGCAGCGTAGGGACAGGGCCCACCCAAGAGACCCAGTACTTC
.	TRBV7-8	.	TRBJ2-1	CASRYPLADEQFF	TGTGCCAGCAGATATCCCCTAGCAGATGAGCAGTTCTTC
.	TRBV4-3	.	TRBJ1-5	CASSQEFRVTAPQHF	TGCGCCAGCAGCCAAGAATTCCGAGTAACCGCGCCCCAGCATTTT
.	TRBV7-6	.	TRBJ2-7	CASSSRSDSYEQYF	TGTGCCAGCAGCTCTAGGTCGGATTCCTACGAGCAGTACTTC
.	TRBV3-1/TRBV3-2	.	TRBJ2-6	CASSQDWRGGANVLTF	TGTGCCAGCAGCCAAGATTGGCGGGGTGGGGCCAACGTCCTGACTTTC
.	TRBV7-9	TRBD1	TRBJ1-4	CASSLHRDRNEKLFF	TGTGCCAGCAGCTTGCACCGGGACAGGAATGAAAAACTGTTTTTT
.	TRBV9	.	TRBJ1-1	CASSLDRNTEAFF	TGTGCCAGCAGTCTGGACAGGAACACTGAAGCTTTCTTT
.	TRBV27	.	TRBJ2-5	CASSLSGARGPQETQYF	TGTGCCAGCAGTTTAAGTGGGGCTAGGGGTCCCCAAGAGACCCAGTACTTC
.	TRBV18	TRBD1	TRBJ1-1	CASSPRQGKNTEAFF	TGTGCCAGCTCACCTCGACAGGGCAAGAACACTGAAGCTTTCTTT
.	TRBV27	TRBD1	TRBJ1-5	CASSPGGSRQPQHF	TGTGCCAGCAGTCCAGGGGGCTCTAGGCAGCCCCAGCATTTT
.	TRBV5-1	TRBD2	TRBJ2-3	CASSSLSGGTDTQYF	TGCGCCAGCAGCTCCCTCAGCGGGGGGACAGATACGCAGTATTTT
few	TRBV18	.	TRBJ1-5	CASSSKGLRDQPQHF	TGTGCCAGCTCGTCCAAGGGGCTCAGGGATCAGCCCCAGCATTTT
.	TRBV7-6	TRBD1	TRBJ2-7	CASSQAVRGRGFSYEQYF	TGTGCCAGCAGCCAAGCGGTGAGGGGGCGAGGCTTCTCCTACGAGCAGTACTTC
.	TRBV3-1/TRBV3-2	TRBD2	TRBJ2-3	CASSLSGRGGDTQYF	TGTGCCAGCAGCCTTAGCGGGAGGGGTGGAGATACGCAGTATTTT
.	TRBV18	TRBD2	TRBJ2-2	CASSSPLAGANTGELFF	TGTGCCAGCTCATCCCCCCTAGCGGGGGCGAACACCGGGGAGCTGTTTTTT
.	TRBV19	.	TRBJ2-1	CASSISPQGGYNEQFF	TGTGCCAGTAGTATCTCACCCCAGGGGGGCTACAATGAGCAGTTCTTC
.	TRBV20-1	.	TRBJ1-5	CSASSGNSNQPQHF	TGCAGTGCTAGTAGCGGGAATAGCAATCAGCCCCAGCATTTT
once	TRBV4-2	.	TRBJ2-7	CASSQELAESYEQYF	TGTGCCAGCAGCCAAGAGCTCGCGGAGAGCTACGAGCAGTACTTC
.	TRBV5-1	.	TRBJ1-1	CASSPTMGKNTEAFF	TGCGCCAGCAGCCCCACTATGGGTAAGAACACTGAAGCTTTCTTT
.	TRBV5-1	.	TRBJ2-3	CASRLSVTDSTDTQYF	TGCGCCAGCAGATTGTCGGTGACAGACAGCACAGATACGCAGTATTTT
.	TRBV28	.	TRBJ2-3	CASSLNTWWATDTQYF	TGTGCCAGCAGCCTCAATACCTGGTGGGCCACAGATACGCAGTATTTT
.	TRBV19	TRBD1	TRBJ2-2	CASSVPGGWTGELFF	TGTGCCAGTAGTGTCCCAGGGGGCTGGACCGGGGAGCTGTTTTTT